This T cell receptor beta chain appears in the sequencing data of a study of graft-versus-host responses after intestinal transplantation. Sequenced by immunoSEQ multiplex PCR; TCRdb stores in-frame clones only, minus some. The sample holds some 86,000 clones; approximately 90% are singletons and the top ten take around 0.3%. A word on this clone: Its target is not known.

This TCR derives from a human donor who was the organ donor for an intestinal transplant. Sequencing was performed on unstimulated CD4+ T cells sorted from spleen or lymph node cells, taken before transplant.

This chain's CDR3 is CSVGTVFRYTF. The CDR3 DNA is TGCAGTGTCGGGACAGTGTTTCGCTACACCTTC. The V call is TRBV20-1, the J call TRBJ1-2; TRBD1 matches 7 bases. Germline lookup yields CDR1 DFQATT and CDR2 SNEGSKA (reference sequence). There are 11 residues in the CDR3. Trimming cost V 7 bases and J 9 bases; bases outside gene matches: 8.